A selection of T cell receptor beta chains follows, all from one sample in a study of cytomegalovirus exposure and HLA in healthy donors. The protocol was immunoSEQ multiplex PCR, while the TCRdb copy is restricted to in-frame clones and leaves out a portion. The table lists about 170,000 clones, roughly 80% of them singletons, with around 2.3% in the top ten. The sample consisted of PBMCs. The receptors originated from a male donor in good health and CMV-seronegative. The CDR3 runs from the conserved cysteine through the conserved F or W. A D gene is named only where the DNA matches it firmly. Size values are once, few and many counts, or a class for expanded clones, and some rows have none.

abundance	v_gene	d_gene	j_gene	CDR3aa	CDR3nt
NA	TRBV6-5	NA	TRBJ1-6	CASPERGSYNSPLHF	TGTGCCAGCCCCGAGCGGGGGTCCTATAATTCACCCCTCCACTTT
NA	TRBV19	NA	TRBJ1-1	CATSAGDTEAFF	TGTGCCACCTCGGCGGGGGACACTGAAGCTTTCTTT
NA	TRBV10-1	TRBD1	TRBJ2-3	CASSEPGTGRDTQYF	TGCGCCAGCAGTGAGCCAGGGACAGGAAGGGATACGCAGTATTTT
NA	TRBV5-5	TRBD2	TRBJ2-2	CASSLRGAGELFF	TGTGCCAGCAGCTTGCGGGGGGCCGGGGAGCTGTTTTTT
NA	TRBV2	TRBD1	TRBJ1-6	CATPGGDRGKNSPLHF	TGTGCCACCCCCGGAGGGGACAGGGGCAAAAATTCACCCCTCCACTTT
once	TRBV5-1	TRBD1	TRBJ1-5	CASRLTGGSGQPQHF	TGCGCCAGCAGATTGACAGGGGGCTCGGGACAGCCCCAGCATTTT
NA	TRBV5-1	NA	TRBJ2-7	CASSKRAGYEQYF	TGCGCCAGCAGCAAGAGGGCTGGCTACGAGCAGTACTTC
NA	TRBV6-6	TRBD1	TRBJ2-7	CASSYEGAPTYEQYF	TGTGCCAGCAGTTACGAGGGGGCCCCTACCTACGAGCAGTACTTC
NA	TRBV9	TRBD2	TRBJ2-1	CASSPHGRDAPGSEQFF	TGTGCCAGCAGCCCTCACGGGAGGGACGCCCCTGGGAGTGAGCAGTTCTTC
NA	TRBV20-1	NA	TRBJ2-3	CSAAMNTQYF	TGCAGTGCAGCCATGAATACGCAGTATTTT
NA	TRBV10-3	TRBD2	TRBJ2-3	CAISDRGDGTDTQYF	TGTGCCATCAGTGACCGGGGGGATGGCACAGATACGCAGTATTTT
NA	TRBV11-2	NA	TRBJ1-2	CASSHGLGGYTF	TGTGCCAGCAGCCACGGGTTGGGTGGCTACACCTTC
NA	TRBV11-2	NA	TRBJ1-1	CASSRRRGNTEAFF	TGTGCCAGCAGCAGGAGGCGTGGGAACACTGAAGCTTTCTTT
NA	TRBV25-1	NA	TRBJ1-4	CASSPSYGSVNEKLFF	TGTGCCAGCAGTCCGTCTTACGGGTCAGTTAATGAAAAACTGTTTTTT
NA	TRBV5-6	TRBD1	TRBJ2-7	CASSLGGQGLLDEQYF	TGTGCCAGCAGCTTGGGGGGACAGGGCCTTTTAGACGAGCAGTACTTC
NA	TRBV11-3	TRBD2	TRBJ2-3	CASSYGLAGDTQYF	TGTGCCAGCAGCTACGGACTAGCGGGAGATACGCAGTATTTT
NA	TRBV5-6	NA	TRBJ1-5	CASSGGPGEGQPQHF	TGTGCCAGCAGCGGAGGTCCTGGGGAGGGTCAGCCCCAGCATTTT
NA	TRBV5-1	NA	TRBJ2-7	CASSLQSGTYEQYF	TGCGCCAGCAGCTTGCAGTCGGGGACCTACGAGCAGTACTTC
few	TRBV27	TRBD1	TRBJ1-2	CASSPPDRVGGYTF	TGTGCCAGCAGCCCCCCGGACAGGGTCGGTGGCTACACCTTC
NA	TRBV29-1	NA	TRBJ2-5	CSVVPEETQYF	TGCAGCGTTGTCCCGGAGGAGACCCAGTACTTC
NA	TRBV7-9	NA	TRBJ2-1	CASSLAGWREQFF	TGTGCCAGCAGCTTAGCGGGGTGGAGGGAGCAGTTCTTC
NA	TRBV29-1	NA	TRBJ1-5	CSVGTGNQPQHF	TGCAGCGTTGGTACGGGCAATCAGCCCCAGCATTTT
few	TRBV4-2	TRBD1	TRBJ2-2	CASSRTDRDTGELFF	TGTGCCAGCAGCCGAACCGACAGGGACACCGGGGAGCTGTTTTTT
NA	TRBV6-5	NA	TRBJ1-5	CASSLGHSSNQPQHF	TGTGCCAGCAGCCTGGGACACTCCAGTAATCAGCCCCAGCATTTT
NA	TRBV20-1	NA	TRBJ2-7	CSAWDLFEQYF	TGCAGTGCTTGGGACTTGTTCGAGCAGTACTTC
NA	TRBV7-9	NA	TRBJ1-5	CASSWQTQPQHF	TGTGCCAGCAGCTGGCAGACTCAACCCCAGCATTTT
NA	TRBV19	NA	TRBJ1-5	CASRGAWPGQPQHF	TGTGCCAGTCGTGGGGCCTGGCCAGGGCAGCCCCAGCATTTT
NA	TRBV5-6	NA	TRBJ2-7	CASSLSRTAQQYF	TGTGCCAGCAGCTTGTCCCGGACAGCGCAGCAGTACTTC
NA	TRBV5-1	TRBD2	TRBJ2-3	CASSFERGGNTDTQYF	TGCGCCAGCAGCTTTGAGCGGGGGGGCAACACAGATACGCAGTATTTT
NA	TRBV10-2	TRBD1	TRBJ1-2	CASSPTGQGGYGYTF	TGCGCCAGCAGTCCAACCGGACAGGGAGGCTATGGCTACACCTTC
NA	TRBV4-3	TRBD2	TRBJ2-1	CASSHLAGDYNEQFF	TGCGCCAGCAGCCACTTAGCGGGGGACTACAATGAGCAGTTCTTC
once	TRBV19	TRBD2	TRBJ2-7	CATGGLAGGEQYF	TGTGCCACCGGCGGACTAGCGGGGGGCGAGCAGTACTTC
NA	TRBV6-5	TRBD1	TRBJ1-2	CASSYSSTGGYGYTF	TGTGCCAGCAGTTACTCATCGACAGGGGGCTATGGCTACACCTTC
NA	TRBV7-2	NA	TRBJ2-5	CASSLARETQYF	TGTGCCAGCAGCTTAGCCCGAGAGACCCAGTACTTC
NA	TRBV20-1	TRBD1	TRBJ2-7	CSVDRAYEQYF	TGCAGTGTGGACAGGGCCTACGAGCAGTACTTC
medium-sized	TRBV28	TRBD1	TRBJ1-5	CASSETPGGQPQHF	TGTGCCAGCAGTGAGACACCAGGGGGTCAGCCCCAGCATTTT
few	TRBV4-3	NA	TRBJ1-4	CASSQDRREKLFF	TGCGCCAGCAGCCAAGATCGGAGGGAAAAACTGTTTTTT
NA	TRBV5-1	NA	TRBJ2-5	CASSVSAGGETQYF	TGCGCCAGCAGCGTTAGCGCGGGTGGGGAGACCCAGTACTTC
NA	TRBV6-1	TRBD1	TRBJ1-2	CASSGGTGGARGYTF	TGTGCCAGCAGTGGAGGGACAGGGGGCGCGCGGGGCTACACCTTC
once	TRBV29-1	NA	TRBJ1-2	CSALRGAGNGYTF	TGCAGCGCCCTCCGGGGGGCGGGAAATGGCTACACCTTC
NA	TRBV29-1	NA	TRBJ1-1	CSAGGTGLNTEAFF	TGCAGCGCTGGGGGAACAGGGCTGAACACTGAAGCTTTCTTT
NA	TRBV19	NA	TRBJ1-2	CASTAQGFFNGYTF	TGTGCCAGTACCGCGCAGGGTTTCTTCAATGGCTACACCTTC
NA	TRBV5-1	NA	TRBJ2-5	CASSPEGRPWETQYF	TGCGCCAGCAGCCCAGAGGGGAGGCCATGGGAGACCCAGTACTTC
NA	TRBV25-1	NA	TRBJ1-6	CASSEIDGSNSPLHF	TGTGCCAGCAGTGAAATTGACGGGTCCAATTCACCCCTCCACTTT
once	TRBV14	NA	TRBJ1-2	CASSHRPGANYGYTF	TGTGCCAGCAGCCACCGACCAGGGGCAAACTATGGCTACACCTTC
NA	TRBV7-9	NA	TRBJ2-1	CASSPPSSNEQFF	TGTGCCAGCAGCCCACCTAGCAGCAATGAGCAGTTCTTC
NA	TRBV7-6	TRBD2	TRBJ2-2	CASSLLGRDTGELFF	TGTGCCAGCAGCTTATTAGGGAGGGACACCGGGGAGCTGTTTTTT
NA	TRBV11-3	NA	TRBJ2-2	CASSILPGELFF	TGTGCCAGCAGCATCCTTCCCGGGGAGCTGTTTTTT
NA	TRBV10-1	NA	TRBJ2-3	CASSESRTDRTDTQYF	TGCGCCAGCAGTGAGTCGAGAACAGACCGCACAGATACGCAGTATTTT
few	TRBV5-1	NA	TRBJ2-5	CASSLATEETQYF	TGCGCCAGCAGCTTGGCGACAGAGGAGACCCAGTACTTC
NA	TRBV9	TRBD1	TRBJ2-7	CASSVQAGGFYEQYF	TGTGCCAGCAGCGTACAGGCAGGGGGTTTCTACGAGCAGTACTTC
NA	TRBV6-6	NA	TRBJ1-1	CASSYGQLNTEAFF	TGTGCCAGCAGTTACGGGCAGTTGAACACTGAAGCTTTCTTT
once	TRBV7-2	NA	TRBJ1-4	CASSGPYEKLFF	TGTGCCAGCAGCGGGCCATATGAAAAACTGTTTTTT